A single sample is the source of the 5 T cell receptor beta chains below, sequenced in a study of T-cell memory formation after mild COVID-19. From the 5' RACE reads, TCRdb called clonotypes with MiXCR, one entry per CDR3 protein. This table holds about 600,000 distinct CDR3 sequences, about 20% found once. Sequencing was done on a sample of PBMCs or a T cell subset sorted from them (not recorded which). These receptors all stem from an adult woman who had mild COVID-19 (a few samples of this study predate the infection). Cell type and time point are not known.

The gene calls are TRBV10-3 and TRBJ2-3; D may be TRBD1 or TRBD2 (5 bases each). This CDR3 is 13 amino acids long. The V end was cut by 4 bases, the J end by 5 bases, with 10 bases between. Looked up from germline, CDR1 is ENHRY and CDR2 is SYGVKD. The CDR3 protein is CAISGGTGDTQYF. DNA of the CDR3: TGTGCCATCAGTGGGGGGACCGGAGATACGCAGTATTTT.

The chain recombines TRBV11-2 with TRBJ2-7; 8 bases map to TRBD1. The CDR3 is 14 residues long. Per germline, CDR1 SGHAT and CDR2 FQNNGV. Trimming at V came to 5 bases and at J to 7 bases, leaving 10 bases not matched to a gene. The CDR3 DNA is TGTGCCAGCAGCCTCCCGACAGGGGCGAGGGAGCAGTACTTC. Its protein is CASSLPTGAREQYF. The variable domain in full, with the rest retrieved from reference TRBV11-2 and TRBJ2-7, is EAGVAQSPRYKIIEKRQSVAFWCNPISGHATLYWYQQILGQGPKLLIQFQNNGVVDDSQLPKDRFSAERLKGVDSTLKIQPAKLEDSAVYLCASSLPTGAREQYFGPGTRLTVT.

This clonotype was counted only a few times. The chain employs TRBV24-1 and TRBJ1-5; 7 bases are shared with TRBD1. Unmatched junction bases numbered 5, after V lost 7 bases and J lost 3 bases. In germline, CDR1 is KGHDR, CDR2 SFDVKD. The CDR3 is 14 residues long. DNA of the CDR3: TGTGCCACCAGCCAGACAGGGACCAATCAGCCCCAGCATTTT. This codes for CATSQTGTNQPQHF.

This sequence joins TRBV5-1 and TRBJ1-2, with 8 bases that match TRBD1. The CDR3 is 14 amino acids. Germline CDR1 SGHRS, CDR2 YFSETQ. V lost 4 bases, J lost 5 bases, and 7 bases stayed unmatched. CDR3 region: CASSDGQGWYGYTF. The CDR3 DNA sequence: TGCGCCAGCAGCGACGGACAGGGTTGGTATGGCTACACCTTC.

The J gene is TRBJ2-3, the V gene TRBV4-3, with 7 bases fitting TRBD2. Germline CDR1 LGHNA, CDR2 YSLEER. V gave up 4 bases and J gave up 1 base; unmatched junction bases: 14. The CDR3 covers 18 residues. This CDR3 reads CASSPKWRLAGGTDTQYF. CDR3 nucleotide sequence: TGCGCCAGCAGCCCGAAGTGGAGATTAGCGGGTGGCACAGATACGCAGTATTTT.